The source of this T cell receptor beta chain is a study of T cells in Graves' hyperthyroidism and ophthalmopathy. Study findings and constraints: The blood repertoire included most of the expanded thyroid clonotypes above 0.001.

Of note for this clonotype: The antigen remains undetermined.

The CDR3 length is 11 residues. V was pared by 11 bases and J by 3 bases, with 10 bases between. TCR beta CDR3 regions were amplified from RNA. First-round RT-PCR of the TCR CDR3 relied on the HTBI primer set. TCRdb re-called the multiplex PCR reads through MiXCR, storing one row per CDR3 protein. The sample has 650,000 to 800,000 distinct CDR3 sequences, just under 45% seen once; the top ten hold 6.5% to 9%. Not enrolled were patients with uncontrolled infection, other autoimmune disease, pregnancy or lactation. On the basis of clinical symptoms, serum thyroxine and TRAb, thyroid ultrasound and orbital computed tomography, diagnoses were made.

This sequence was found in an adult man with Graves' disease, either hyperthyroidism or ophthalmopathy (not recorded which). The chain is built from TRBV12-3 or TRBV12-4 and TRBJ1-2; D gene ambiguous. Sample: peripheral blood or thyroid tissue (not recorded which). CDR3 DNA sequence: TGTGCCGGCGGCCGGGACTATGGCTACACCTTC. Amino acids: CAGGRDYGYTF.